This T cell receptor (beta chain) was recorded in a study of CD8 T cells in Susac syndrome. Overall study context: Patients with Susac syndrome had blood drawn and were at that point therapy-naive, on corticosteroids, or on intravenous immunoglobulin alone.

Random hexamers were used to reverse transcribe the RNA input (roughly 0.5 to 1 ug). TCRdb passed the immunoSEQ multiplex PCR reads through MiXCR, listing each CDR3 protein once. The sample lists about 150,000 distinct CDR3 sequences; approximately 95% were seen once. TCR beta was sequenced from blood CD8+ and CD4+ T cells. With V trimmed by 5 bases and J by 6 bases, 15 bases remained unmatched. The CDR3 totals 17 residues. Germline values: CDR1 DFQATT, CDR2 SNEGSKA (reference sequence). The rearrangement joins TRBV20-1 to TRBJ2-3; 12 nucleotides agree with TRBD2. The receptor was derived from a human donor with Susac syndrome. The sample was CD4+ T cells from PBMCs. CDR3 bases: TGCAGTGCTCCTCCCGCTAGCGGGGGGGCCTCCAGGGATACGCAGTATTTT. It codes for CSAPPASGGASRDTQYF.